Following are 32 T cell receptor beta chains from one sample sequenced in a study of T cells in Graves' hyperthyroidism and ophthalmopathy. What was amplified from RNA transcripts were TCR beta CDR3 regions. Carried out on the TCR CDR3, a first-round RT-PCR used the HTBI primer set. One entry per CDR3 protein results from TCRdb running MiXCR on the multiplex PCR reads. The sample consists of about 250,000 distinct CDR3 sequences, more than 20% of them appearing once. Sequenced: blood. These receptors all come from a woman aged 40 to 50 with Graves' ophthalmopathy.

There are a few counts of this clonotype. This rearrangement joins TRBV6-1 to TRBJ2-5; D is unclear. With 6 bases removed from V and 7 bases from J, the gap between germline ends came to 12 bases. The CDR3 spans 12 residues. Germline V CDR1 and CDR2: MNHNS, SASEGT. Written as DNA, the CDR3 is TGTGCCAGCAGCCGCCCAAGAGGGACCCAGTACTTC. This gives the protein CASSRPRGTQYF.

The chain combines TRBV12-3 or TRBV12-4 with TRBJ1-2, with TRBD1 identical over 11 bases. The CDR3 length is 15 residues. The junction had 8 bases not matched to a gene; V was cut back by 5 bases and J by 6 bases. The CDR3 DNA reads TGTGCCAGCAGTAGAAAGTCGGGACAGGGGGATGGCTACACCTTC. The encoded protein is CASSRKSGQGDGYTF.

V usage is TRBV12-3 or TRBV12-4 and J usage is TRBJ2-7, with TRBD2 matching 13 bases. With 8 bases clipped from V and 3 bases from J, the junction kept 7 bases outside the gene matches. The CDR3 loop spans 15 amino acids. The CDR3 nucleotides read TGTGCCAGCCGGACTAGCGGGAGTTCTCACTACGAGCAGTACTTC. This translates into CASRTSGSSHYEQYF.

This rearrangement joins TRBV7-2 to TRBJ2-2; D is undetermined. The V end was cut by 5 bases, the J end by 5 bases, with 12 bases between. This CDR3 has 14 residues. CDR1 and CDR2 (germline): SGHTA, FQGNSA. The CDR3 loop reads CASSPVLGTGELFF. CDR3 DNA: TGTGCCAGCAGCCCAGTTCTTGGTACCGGGGAGCTGTTTTTT.

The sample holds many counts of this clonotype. DNA of the CDR3: TGTGCCAGCAGCTTAGGACCAAGCACCGGGGAGCTGTTTTTT. This gives the protein CASSLGPSTGELFF. V usage is TRBV7-6 and J usage is TRBJ2-2; D not resolved. V was clipped by 1 base and J by 4 bases, with 7 bases between them. Germline CDR1 reads SGHVS; CDR2 reads FNYEAQ. This CDR3 has 14 amino acids.

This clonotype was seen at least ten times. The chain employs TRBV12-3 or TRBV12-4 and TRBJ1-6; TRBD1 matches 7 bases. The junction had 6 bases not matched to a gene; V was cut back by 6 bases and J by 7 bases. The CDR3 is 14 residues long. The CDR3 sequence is CASSTGQFNSPLHF. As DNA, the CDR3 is TGTGCCAGCAGCACGGGACAGTTCAATTCACCCCTCCACTTT.

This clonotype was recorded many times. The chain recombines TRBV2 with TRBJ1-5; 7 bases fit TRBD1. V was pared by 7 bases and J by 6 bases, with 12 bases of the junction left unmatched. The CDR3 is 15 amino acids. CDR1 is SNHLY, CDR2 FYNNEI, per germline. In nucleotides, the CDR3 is TGTGCCAGCACCCTAACAGGGGCCGTCGGTCAGCCCCAGCATTTT. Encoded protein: CASTLTGAVGQPQHF.

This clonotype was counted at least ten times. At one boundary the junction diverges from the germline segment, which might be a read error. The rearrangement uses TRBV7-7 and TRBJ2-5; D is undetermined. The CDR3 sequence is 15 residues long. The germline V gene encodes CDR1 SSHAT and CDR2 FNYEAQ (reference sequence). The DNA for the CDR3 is TGTGCTAGCAGCTTAATGGGTGGAAAACAAGAGACCCAGTACTTC. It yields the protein CASSLMGGKQETQYF. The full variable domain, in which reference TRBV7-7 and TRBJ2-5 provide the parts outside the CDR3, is GAGVSQSPRYKVTKRGQDVTLRCDPISSHATLYWYQQALGQGPEFLTYFNYEAQPDKSGLPSDRFSAERPEGSISTLTIQRTEQRDSAMYRCASSLMGGKQETQYFGPGTRLLVL.

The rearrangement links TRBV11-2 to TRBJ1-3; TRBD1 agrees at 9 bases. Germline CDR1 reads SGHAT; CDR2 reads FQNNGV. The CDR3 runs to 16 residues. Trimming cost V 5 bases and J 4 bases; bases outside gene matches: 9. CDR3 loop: CASSDEQGAPGNTIYF. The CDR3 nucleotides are TGTGCCAGCAGCGATGAACAGGGGGCGCCAGGAAACACCATATATTTT.

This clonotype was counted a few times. This CDR3 reads CASSGDRAYGYTF. DNA of the CDR3: TGTGCCAGCAGTGGTGACAGGGCCTATGGCTACACCTTC. J is TRBJ1-2 and V is TRBV12-3 or TRBV12-4; 7 nucleotides align to TRBD1. Trimming removed 5 bases from V and 4 bases from J; junction bases left unmatched: 4. This CDR3 contains 13 residues.

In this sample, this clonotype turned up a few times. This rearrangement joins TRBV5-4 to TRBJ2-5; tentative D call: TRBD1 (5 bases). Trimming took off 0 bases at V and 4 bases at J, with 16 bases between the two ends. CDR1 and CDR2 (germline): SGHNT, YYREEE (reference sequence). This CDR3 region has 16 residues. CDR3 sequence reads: CASSLGGAFGRETQYF. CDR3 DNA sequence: TGTGCCAGCAGCTTGGGGGGCGCGTTCGGACGAGAGACCCAGTACTTC.

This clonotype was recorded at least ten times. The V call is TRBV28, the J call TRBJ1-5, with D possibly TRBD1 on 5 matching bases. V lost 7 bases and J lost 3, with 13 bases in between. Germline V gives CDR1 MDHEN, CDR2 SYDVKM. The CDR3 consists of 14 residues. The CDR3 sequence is CASTDGGVNQPQHF. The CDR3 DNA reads TGTGCCAGCACCGACGGGGGGGTCAATCAGCCCCAGCATTTT.

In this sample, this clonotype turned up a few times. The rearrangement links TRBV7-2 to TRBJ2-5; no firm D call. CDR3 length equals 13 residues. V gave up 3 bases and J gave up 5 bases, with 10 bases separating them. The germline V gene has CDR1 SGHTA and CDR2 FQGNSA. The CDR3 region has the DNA TGTGCCAGCAGCTTCTGGGCCGGGGAGACCCAGTACTTC. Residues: CASSFWAGETQYF.

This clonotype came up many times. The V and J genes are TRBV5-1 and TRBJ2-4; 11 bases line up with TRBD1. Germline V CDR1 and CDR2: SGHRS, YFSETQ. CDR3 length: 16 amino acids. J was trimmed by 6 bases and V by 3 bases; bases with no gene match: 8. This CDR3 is CASSSGTGGRSNIQYF. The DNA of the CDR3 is TGCGCCAGCAGCTCTGGGACAGGGGGAAGGTCAAACATTCAGTACTTC.

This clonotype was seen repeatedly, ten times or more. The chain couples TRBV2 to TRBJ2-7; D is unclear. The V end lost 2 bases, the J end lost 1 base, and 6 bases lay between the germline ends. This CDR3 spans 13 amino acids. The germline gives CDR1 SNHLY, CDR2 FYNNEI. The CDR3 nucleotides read TGTGCCAGCAGTGAACTTAGATCCTACGAGCAGTACTTC. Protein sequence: CASSELRSYEQYF. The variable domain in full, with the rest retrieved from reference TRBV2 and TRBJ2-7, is EPEVTQTPSHQVTQMGQEVILRCVPISNHLYFYWYRQILGQKVEFLVSFYNNEISEKSEIFDDQFSVERPDGSNFTLKIRSTKLEDSAMYFCASSELRSYEQYFGPGTRLTVT.

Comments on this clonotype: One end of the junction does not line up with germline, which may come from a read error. The CDR3 loop reads CSSSQDLLTGLPYEQYF. The DNA of the CDR3 is TGTTCCAGCAGCCAAGATCTCCTTACGGGGTTACCCTACGAGCAGTACTTC. The V call is TRBV14, the J call TRBJ2-7, with D possibly matching TRBD2 (5 bases). Germline values: CDR1 SGHDN, CDR2 FVKESK. This CDR3 is 17 amino acids long.

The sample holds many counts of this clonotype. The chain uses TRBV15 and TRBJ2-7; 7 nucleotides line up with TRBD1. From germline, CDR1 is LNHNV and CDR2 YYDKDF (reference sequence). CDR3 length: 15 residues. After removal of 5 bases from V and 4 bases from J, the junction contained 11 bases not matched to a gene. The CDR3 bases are TGTGCCACCAGCCCCTCCCCAGACAGGGTGTACGAGCAGTACTTC. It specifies CATSPSPDRVYEQYF.

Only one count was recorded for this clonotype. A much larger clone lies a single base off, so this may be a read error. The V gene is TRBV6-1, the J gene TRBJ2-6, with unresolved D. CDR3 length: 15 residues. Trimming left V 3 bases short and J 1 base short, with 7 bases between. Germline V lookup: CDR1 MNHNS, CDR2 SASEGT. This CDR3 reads CASSDPGSGANVLTF. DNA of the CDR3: TGTGCCAGCAGTGACCCTGGGTCTGGGGCCAACGTCCTGACTTTC.

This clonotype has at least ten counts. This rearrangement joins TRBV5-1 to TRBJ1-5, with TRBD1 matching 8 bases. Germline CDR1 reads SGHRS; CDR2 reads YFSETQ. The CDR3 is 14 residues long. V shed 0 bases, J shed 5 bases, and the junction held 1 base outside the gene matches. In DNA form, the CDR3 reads TGCGCCAGCAGCTTGGACAGGGGGGATCAGCCCCAGCATTTT. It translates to CASSLDRGDQPQHF.

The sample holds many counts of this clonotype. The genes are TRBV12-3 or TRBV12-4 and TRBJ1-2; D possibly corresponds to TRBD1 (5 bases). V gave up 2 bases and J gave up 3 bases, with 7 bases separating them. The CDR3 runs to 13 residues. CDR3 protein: CASSLSRDYGYTF. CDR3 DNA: TGTGCCAGCAGTTTATCCAGGGACTATGGCTACACCTTC.

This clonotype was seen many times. The CDR3 bases are TGTGCCACCAGTGTTCCGGGACAGCCATCCGGGGAGCTGTTTTTT. This codes for CATSVPGQPSGELFF. The J gene is TRBJ2-2, the V gene TRBV24-1; 7 bases align to TRBD1. The germline CDR1 and CDR2 sequences are KGHDR and SFDVKD. CDR3 length: 15 amino acids. V was pared by 5 bases and J by 6 bases, with 8 bases of the junction left unmatched.

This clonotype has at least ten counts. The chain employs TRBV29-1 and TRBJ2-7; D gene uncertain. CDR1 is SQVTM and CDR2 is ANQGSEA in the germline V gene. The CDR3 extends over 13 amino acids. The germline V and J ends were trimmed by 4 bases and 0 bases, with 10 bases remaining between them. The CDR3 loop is CSVVPQFSYEQYF. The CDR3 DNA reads TGCAGCGTTGTCCCCCAGTTCTCCTACGAGCAGTACTTC.

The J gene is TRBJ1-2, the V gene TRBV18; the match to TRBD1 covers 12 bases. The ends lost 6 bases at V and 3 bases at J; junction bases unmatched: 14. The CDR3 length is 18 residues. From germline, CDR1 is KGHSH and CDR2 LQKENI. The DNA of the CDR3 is TGTGCCAGCTCTCGCCTGGGACAGGGGGCGCGTGTGGACTATGGCTACACCTTC. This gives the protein CASSRLGQGARVDYGYTF.

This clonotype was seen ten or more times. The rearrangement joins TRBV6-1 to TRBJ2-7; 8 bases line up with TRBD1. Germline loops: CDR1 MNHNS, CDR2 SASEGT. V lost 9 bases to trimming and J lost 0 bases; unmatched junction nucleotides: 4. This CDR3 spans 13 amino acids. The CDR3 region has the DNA TGTGCCAGTAACGGACAGGGCTCCTACGAGCAGTACTTC. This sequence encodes CASNGQGSYEQYF.

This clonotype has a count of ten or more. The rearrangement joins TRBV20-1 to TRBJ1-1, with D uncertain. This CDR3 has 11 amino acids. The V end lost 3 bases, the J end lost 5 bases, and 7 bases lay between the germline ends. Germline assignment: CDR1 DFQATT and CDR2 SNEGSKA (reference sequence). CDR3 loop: CSASGETEAFF. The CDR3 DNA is TGCAGTGCTAGTGGTGAAACTGAAGCTTTCTTT.

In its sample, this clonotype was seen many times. The CDR3 region has the DNA TGTGCCAGCAGCTTGGGGATAGCGCCCCAAGAGACCCAGTACTTC. Amino acids: CASSLGIAPQETQYF. V usage is TRBV5-4 and J usage is TRBJ2-5, with D possibly matching TRBD2 (5 bases). Between the trimmed V and J ends, which lost 0 bases and 1 base, there was a span of 10 bases. This CDR3 region has 15 residues. CDR1 is SGHNT and CDR2 is YYREEE in the germline V gene (reference sequence). Drawing the rest from reference TRBV5-4 and TRBJ2-5, the complete variable domain is ETGVTQSPTHLIKTRGQQVTLRCSSQSGHNTVSWYQQALGQGPQFIFQYYREEENGRGNFPPRFSGLQFPNYSSELNVNALELDDSALYLCASSLGIAPQETQYFGPGTRLLVL.

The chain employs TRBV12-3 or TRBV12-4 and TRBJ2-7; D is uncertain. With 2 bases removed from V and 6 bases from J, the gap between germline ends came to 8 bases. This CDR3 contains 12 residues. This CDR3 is CASSLRAAEQYF. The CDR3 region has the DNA TGTGCCAGCAGTTTAAGGGCAGCCGAGCAGTACTTC.

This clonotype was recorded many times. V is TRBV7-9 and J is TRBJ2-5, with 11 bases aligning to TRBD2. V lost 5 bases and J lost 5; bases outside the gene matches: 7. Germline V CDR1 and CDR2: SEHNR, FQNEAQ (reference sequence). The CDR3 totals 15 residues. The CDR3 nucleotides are TGTGCCAGCAGCCCTAGACTAGCGGGAAGGGAGACCCAGTACTTC. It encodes CASSPRLAGRETQYF. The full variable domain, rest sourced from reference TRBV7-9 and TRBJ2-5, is DTGVSQNPRHKITKRGQNVTFRCDPISEHNRLYWYRQTLGQGPEFLTYFQNEAQLEKSRLLSDRFSAERPKGSFSTLEIQRTEQGDSAMYLCASSPRLAGRETQYFGPGTRLLVL.

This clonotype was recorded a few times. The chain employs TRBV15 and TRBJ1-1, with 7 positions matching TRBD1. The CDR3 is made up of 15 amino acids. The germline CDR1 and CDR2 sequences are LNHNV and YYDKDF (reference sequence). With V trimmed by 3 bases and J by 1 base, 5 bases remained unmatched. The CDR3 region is CATSRRRTGNTEAFF. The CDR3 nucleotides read TGTGCCACCAGCAGGAGGAGGACAGGGAACACTGAAGCTTTCTTT.

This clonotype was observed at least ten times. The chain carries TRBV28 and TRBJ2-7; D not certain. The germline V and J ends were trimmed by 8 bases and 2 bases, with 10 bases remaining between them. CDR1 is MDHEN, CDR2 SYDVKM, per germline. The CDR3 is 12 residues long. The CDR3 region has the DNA TGTGCCAGCGGGTTAACCACCTACGAGCAGTACTTC. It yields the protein CASGLTTYEQYF.

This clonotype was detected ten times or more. The DNA for the CDR3 is TGTGCCAGCAAGGAGGGAGGCACCGGGGAGCTGTTTTTT. Encoded protein: CASKEGGTGELFF. This chain uses TRBV28 with TRBJ2-2; maybe TRBD2 (6 bases). The germline V gene encodes CDR1 MDHEN and CDR2 SYDVKM. This CDR3 region has 13 residues. V dropped 7 bases and J dropped 4 bases, with 10 bases sitting between them.

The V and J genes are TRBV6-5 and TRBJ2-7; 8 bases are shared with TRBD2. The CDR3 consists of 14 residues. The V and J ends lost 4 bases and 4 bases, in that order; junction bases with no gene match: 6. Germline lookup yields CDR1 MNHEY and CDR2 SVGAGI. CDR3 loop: CASSSGRVVYEQYF. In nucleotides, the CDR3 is TGTGCCAGCAGTTCCGGGAGGGTGGTATACGAGCAGTACTTC.